This TCR beta chain was identified during a study of blood T cell repertoires in COVID-19. Study background: T cells, B-cell-depleted T cells, or PBMCs provided the cDNA or gDNA that served as material.

Authors' processing steps: Counts of nucleated cells, estimated from reference gene primer amplification, were obtained. The protocol was immunoSEQ multiplex PCR, while the TCRdb copy is restricted to in-frame clones and leaves out a portion. V and J calls and clone size are given by that table; D and trimming were obtained from the DNA. This table holds 200,000 to 250,000 clones, approximately 90% found once. Germline-derived CDR1 and CDR2 are SGDLS and YYNGEE. The CDR3 consists of 20 residues. V lost 0 bases to trimming and J lost 4 bases; unmatched junction nucleotides: 19. The sequenced sample consisted of peripheral blood. The sequence came from a man in his 60s with COVID-19, enrolled during active disease. This chain joins TRBV9 and TRBJ1-3; TRBD1 matches at 7 bases. The CDR3 loop reads CASSVATSGQTKSPGNTIYF. The DNA for the CDR3 is TGTGCCAGCAGCGTAGCTACCTCGGGACAGACAAAATCGCCAGGAAACACCATATATTTT.